The clone carrying this T cell receptor beta chain was seen once. In the source study's methods: Reference gene primer amplification gave estimated nucleated cell counts. Produced via immunoSEQ multiplex PCR; TCRdb's table is partial and in-frame only. V, J and clone size are taken as reported in that table, and D and trimming were inferred from the DNA itself. Of roughly 100,000 clones in the sample, about 75% are singletons; the top ten hold roughly a fifth. The V end was cut by 8 bases, the J end by 7 bases, with 12 bases between. Germline values: CDR1 MNHEY, CDR2 SMNVEV (reference sequence). CDR3 length equals 13 residues. These data are taken from a study of blood T cell repertoires in COVID-19. Study context: The study drew acute and convalescent COVID-19 samples from the United States, Italy and Spain.

The origin of this receptor is a woman between 65 and 79 years old with acute or convalescent COVID-19. This chain joins TRBV27 and TRBJ1-6; tentative D call: TRBD1 (5 bases). The sample consisted of peripheral blood. CDR3 nucleotides: TGTGCCAGCCGGGGAGGGGTCAATTCACCCCTCCACTTT. Encoded protein: CASRGGVNSPLHF.